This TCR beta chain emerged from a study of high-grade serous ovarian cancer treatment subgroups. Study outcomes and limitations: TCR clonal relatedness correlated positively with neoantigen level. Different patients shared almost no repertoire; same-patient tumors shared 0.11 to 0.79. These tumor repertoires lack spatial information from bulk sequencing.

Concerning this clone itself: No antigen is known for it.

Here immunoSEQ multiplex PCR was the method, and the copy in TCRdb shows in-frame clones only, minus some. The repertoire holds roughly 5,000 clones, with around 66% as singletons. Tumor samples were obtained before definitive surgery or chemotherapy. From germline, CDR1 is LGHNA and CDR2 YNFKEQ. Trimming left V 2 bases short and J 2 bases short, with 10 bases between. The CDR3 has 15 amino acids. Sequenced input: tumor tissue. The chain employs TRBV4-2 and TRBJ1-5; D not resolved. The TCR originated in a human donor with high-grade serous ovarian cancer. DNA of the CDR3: TGTGCCAGCAGCCAATTTACGGGAGGCAATCAGCCCCAGCATTTT. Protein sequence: CASSQFTGGNQPQHF.